These T cell receptor beta chains were read from a single sample in a study of shared T cell receptors in the human thymus. The repertoire was sequenced with immunoSEQ multiplex PCR; TCRdb's copy has only in-frame clones and lacks some. The sample contains hundreds of thousands of clones, 87% of which appear only once. The same specimen was also included in a second study, on human thymus T cells.

Sequencing was done on a sample of thymocytes. The receptors were gathered from a boy in the first two years of life with a congenital heart defect. The CDR3 runs from the conserved cysteine through the conserved F or W. The D gene is left open where the match is weak. Size is omitted from some rows. Given values are once, few, many or a class for expanded clones.

V	J	size	D	DNA	CDR3
TRBV29-1	TRBJ2-3	.	TRBD2	TGCAGCGGGACTAGCGGCCACACAGATACGCAGTATTTT	CSGTSGHTDTQYF
TRBV7-8	TRBJ2-3	.	TRBD1	TGTGCCAGCAGCCTCGACCGGGACAGAGGCCGTAATACGCAGTATTTT	CASSLDRDRGRNTQYF
TRBV28	TRBJ2-1	.	TRBD2	TGTGCCAGCAGTTTACCGGGAGGTTACAATGAGCAGTTCTTC	CASSLPGGYNEQFF
TRBV18	TRBJ1-2	.	.	TGTGCCAGCTCACCATTAAAAGGAGGACAGATGATCTATGGCTACACCTTC	CASSPLKGGQMIYGYTF
TRBV11-2	TRBJ2-2	.	TRBD2	TGTGCCAGCAGCTTCTCTAGCGGGAGTATAGTCGGGGAGCTGTTTTTT	CASSFSSGSIVGELFF
TRBV7-9	TRBJ1-6	.	.	TGTGCCGTCCCGTGGGAGGGGCGGGATAATTCACCCCTCCACTTT	CAVPWEGRDNSPLHF
TRBV28	TRBJ1-1	.	TRBD1	TGTGCCACGCTCTGGGACAGGGAGAACACTGAAGCTTTCTTT	CATLWDRENTEAFF
TRBV5-1	TRBJ2-2	.	.	TGCGCCAGCAGCTTGACAGGGATCGGCACCGGGGAGCTGTTTTTT	CASSLTGIGTGELFF
TRBV7-8	TRBJ2-2	.	TRBD2	TGTGCCAGCAGCCCTAACTCCGAGGGGGGACTAGTGTCCACCGGGGAGCTGTTTTTT	CASSPNSEGGLVSTGELFF
TRBV6-6	TRBJ2-2	few	TRBD1	TGTGCCACCAGACAGGGGGAGAACACCGGGGAGCTGTTTTTT	CATRQGENTGELFF
TRBV19	TRBJ1-4	.	.	TGTGCCAGTAGAGGAGACGAAAAACTGTTTTTT	CASRGDEKLFF
TRBV9	TRBJ2-7	.	.	TGTGCCAGCAGCGCCAGGGACTTCCCCTTGGAGCAGTACTTC	CASSARDFPLEQYF
TRBV7-2	TRBJ2-3	.	.	TGTGCCAGCAGCTCTAGGAGGGTGGGGGTACCTAGGGATACGCAGTATTTT	CASSSRRVGVPRDTQYF
TRBV10-1	TRBJ2-6	.	TRBD1	TGCGCCAGCACAAACAGGGGTAGGACTCTCTCTGGGGCCAACGTCCTGACTTTC	CASTNRGRTLSGANVLTF
TRBV4-1	TRBJ2-7	.	.	TGCGCCAGCAGCCAAGATCCCCTATGGAGGAACGACGAGCAGTACTTC	CASSQDPLWRNDEQYF
TRBV4-2	TRBJ1-2	.	TRBD1	TGTGCCAGCAGCCACCGATCAGGCGGGACAGGGGACGGCGGCTACACCTTC	CASSHRSGGTGDGGYTF
TRBV27	TRBJ2-7	.	TRBD2	TGTGCCAGAATCCCACTCCTAGCGGGTTCCTACGAGCAGTACTTC	CARIPLLAGSYEQYF
TRBV5-1	TRBJ2-7	.	TRBD2	TGCGCCAGCAGCTTGGTACCGGGACTAGCGGGAGGGCCAGTGTGCGAGCAGTACTTC	CASSLVPGLAGGPVCEQYF
TRBV7-9	TRBJ2-1	.	.	TGTGCCAGCAGCTCAAGAGGGACCTACAATGAGCAGTTCTTC	CASSSRGTYNEQFF
TRBV4-2	TRBJ1-2	.	TRBD1	TGTGCTAGCACCCGGAGAAGGACAGGGGGACCTACTAACTATGGCTACACCTTC	CASTRRRTGGPTNYGYTF
TRBV7-7	TRBJ2-1	.	.	TGTGCTAGCAGCCCCGGTAGGGGGAATGGGATCTCCTACAATGAGCAGTTCTTC	CASSPGRGNGISYNEQFF
TRBV14	TRBJ2-3	.	TRBD2	TGTGCCAGCAGCCAACGACTAGCGGGCAATTCAGATACGCAGTATTTT	CASSQRLAGNSDTQYF
TRBV9	TRBJ2-5	.	.	TGTGCCAGCAGCGTAAACGGAGGGGAGACCCAGTACTTC	CASSVNGGETQYF
TRBV4-3	TRBJ2-3	.	TRBD2	TGCGCCAGCAGCCAAGATTTGGTTCAGCGGGAGGGCCGTGATACGCAGTATTTT	CASSQDLVQREGRDTQYF
TRBV9	TRBJ2-2	.	TRBD2	TGTGCCAGCAGCGGGACTAGCAGGTTCACCGGGGAGCTGTTTTTT	CASSGTSRFTGELFF
TRBV6-1	TRBJ1-5	.	.	TGTGCCAGCAGTGAAGTTCAGGGTCAGCGAGATTATAGCAATCAGCCCCAGCATTTT	CASSEVQGQRDYSNQPQHF
TRBV30	TRBJ1-1	.	.	TGTGCCTGGGGGGCCCAGCCCTACACTGAAGCTTTCTTT	CAWGAQPYTEAFF
TRBV5-3	TRBJ2-1	.	TRBD1	TGTGCCAGAAGCCTAACAGAACAGGGGAGCTCCTACAATGAGCAGTTCTTC	CARSLTEQGSSYNEQFF
TRBV4-1	TRBJ2-1	.	TRBD2	TGCGCCAGCAGCACACGACTAGCGGGAGGGCCGCATGAGCAGTTCTTC	CASSTRLAGGPHEQFF
TRBV4-3	TRBJ1-5	.	TRBD1	TGCGCCAGCAGCCAAGATAGGGACAGGGTAGGGAGCAATCAGCCCCAGCATTTT	CASSQDRDRVGSNQPQHF
TRBV19	TRBJ1-5	.	.	TGTGCCAGTAGTATAGGAAGGACAGCAAATCAGCCCCAGCATTTT	CASSIGRTANQPQHF
TRBV7-2	TRBJ2-5	.	TRBD2	TGTGCCAGCAGCTTAGGTAGAGCGGGAGGAGAGGGATTGGGAGAGACCCAGTACTTC	CASSLGRAGGEGLGETQYF
TRBV30	TRBJ1-2	.	.	TGTGCCTGGAGAGACAGTAACTATGGCTACACCTTC	CAWRDSNYGYTF
TRBV6-5	TRBJ2-1	.	.	TGTGCCAGCAGCCTCTACAATGAGCAGTTCTTC	CASSLYNEQFF
TRBV5-6	TRBJ1-5	.	.	TGTGCCAGCAGCTACGGGTCACGGGGCAATCAGCCCCAGCATTTT	CASSYGSRGNQPQHF
TRBV7-2	TRBJ2-1	.	.	TGTGCCAGCAGCTTAAACGACAGGTACCCCCATGAGCAGTTCTTC	CASSLNDRYPHEQFF
TRBV4-2	TRBJ2-7	once	.	TGTGCCAGCAGCCCAAACAGGACAAGGGCCTCCTACGAGCAGTACTTC	CASSPNRTRASYEQYF
TRBV14	TRBJ1-1	once	.	TGTGCCAGCAGCCCCGAGGAGAACACTGAAGCTTTCTTT	CASSPEENTEAFF
TRBV5-1	TRBJ2-1	.	TRBD1	TGCGCCAGCAGCTTGCGGGACAGGGACGTCTACAATGAGCAGTTCTTC	CASSLRDRDVYNEQFF
TRBV5-1	TRBJ2-1	.	TRBD2	TGCGCCAGCAGCTTACTAGCGGAAGACTACAATGAGCAGTTCTTC	CASSLLAEDYNEQFF
TRBV4-3	TRBJ1-1	.	.	TGCGCCAGCAGCCAAGACCCCCCAGGCGGGGACACTGAAGCTTTCTTT	CASSQDPPGGDTEAFF
TRBV5-1	TRBJ2-3	.	.	TGCGCCAGCAGCTTGGGCGAGTCAACAGATACGCAGTATTTT	CASSLGESTDTQYF
TRBV10-3	TRBJ2-7	.	.	TGTGCCATCAGTGAGTCGGAGTATAACTCCTACGAGCAGTACTTC	CAISESEYNSYEQYF
TRBV7-2	TRBJ1-5	.	.	TGTGCCAGCAGCTCAGCCCTCCCCCCTTTGAATCAGCCCCAGCATTTT	CASSSALPPLNQPQHF
TRBV28	TRBJ1-4	.	TRBD1	TGTGCCAGCTTCAACGGGACAGGGATTGAAAAACTGTTTTTT	CASFNGTGIEKLFF
TRBV15	TRBJ2-7	.	TRBD2	TGTGCCACAGCGGGGGGGCCCTACGAGCAGTACTTC	CATAGGPYEQYF
TRBV6-6	TRBJ1-1	.	.	TGTGCCAGCAGCCGAACAGGGTCATGGAACACTGAAGCTTTCTTT	CASSRTGSWNTEAFF
TRBV28	TRBJ2-7	.	.	TGTGCCAGCAGTTTCTCCCTAAGCTCCTACGAGCAGTACTTC	CASSFSLSSYEQYF
TRBV28	TRBJ2-7	.	TRBD2	TGTGCCAGCAGTTCTTTCTCAGCGGGAGGCCCCACCTACGAGCAGTACTTC	CASSSFSAGGPTYEQYF
TRBV29-1	TRBJ1-2	.	.	TGCAGCGTTGAAGGAGGCCATGGCTACACCTTC	CSVEGGHGYTF
TRBV4-1	TRBJ2-7	.	TRBD1	TGCGCCAGCAGCCAAGATGGGACAGACTACACCTACGAGCAGTACTTC	CASSQDGTDYTYEQYF
TRBV5-6	TRBJ2-5	.	.	TGTGCCAGCAGCCTACCAGCGACAGCGCTCCAAGAGACCCAGTACTTC	CASSLPATALQETQYF
TRBV4-1	TRBJ1-3	.	.	TGCGCCAGCAGCCAAAGGACTTACTGCTCTGGAAACACCATATATTTT	CASSQRTYCSGNTIYF
TRBV5-6	TRBJ2-3	.	TRBD2	TGTGCCAGCAGGCCCGGGACTAGCGTCCGGGGGGCGGGCACAGATACGCAGTATTTT	CASRPGTSVRGAGTDTQYF
TRBV14	TRBJ2-5	once	TRBD2	TGTGCCAGCAGCCAGAGGGCTAGCGGGGGACAAGAGACCCAGTACTTC	CASSQRASGGQETQYF
TRBV19	TRBJ1-5	.	TRBD1	TGTGCCAGTAGCCAGACAGGGGGGAGCAATCAGCCCCAGCATTTT	CASSQTGGSNQPQHF
TRBV28	TRBJ1-5	.	.	TGTGCCAGCAGTTTCCTGACAAAGCCCCAGCATTTT	CASSFLTKPQHF
TRBV27	TRBJ1-2	.	TRBD1	TGTGCCAGCAGTCCGGGGGGGGTACAGGGGACCAACTATGGCTACACCTTC	CASSPGGVQGTNYGYTF
TRBV4-3	TRBJ2-3	.	TRBD2	TGCGCCAGCAGCCAAGGGAAAATAGCGGGTATAGGGCACACAGATACGCAGTATTTT	CASSQGKIAGIGHTDTQYF